The clone carrying this T cell receptor (beta chain) was seen more than once but under ten times. No antigen is known for it. Inclusion characteristics of ophthalmopathy patients comprised a Clinical Activity Score of at least 3, a NOSPECS grade of at least 4, and duration under 3 months. The authors obtained PBMCs from about 9 ml of fresh peripheral blood. The sample originates from a study of T cells in Graves' hyperthyroidism and ophthalmopathy. Study-level results: In the analysis, a 13 V-J model separated ophthalmopathy from stable hyperthyroidism. Blood held most thyroid clonotypes expanded above 0.001 frequency.

RNA transcripts yielded amplified TCR beta CDR3 regions. The HTBI primer set served for first-round RT-PCR of the TCR CDR3. MiXCR, applied by TCRdb to the multiplex PCR reads, yields one record per CDR3 protein. The sample holds 500,000 to 650,000 distinct CDR3 sequences; about 14% are singletons and the top ten take 9.5% to 15%. Sequencing input: blood. This sequence originates from a woman aged 45 to 65 with Graves' ophthalmopathy.

The CDR3 sequence: CSGRPYGNEQFF. The CDR3 DNA is TGCAGTGGTCGTCCCTATGGGAATGAGCAGTTCTTC. The chain couples TRBV20-1 to TRBJ2-1, with D unclear. Trimming took off 7 bases at V and 7 bases at J, with 14 bases between the two ends. CDR3 length: 12 residues. Germline V gene lookup returns CDR1 DFQATT and CDR2 SNEGSKA (reference sequence).